These T cell receptor beta chains were read from a single sample in a study of T cell repertoires in cytomegalovirus infection. Using its own MiXCR run on the reads, TCRdb lists one record per CDR3 protein. The sample records 310,000 or so distinct CDR3 sequences, roughly 16% being singletons. Sequenced: PBMCs. Receptor source: a human donor in good health (CMV status not recorded). Some clones in this sample may be carry-over from other donors' samples. Each CDR3 is given with its conserved first and last residue. A D gene is named only where the DNA matches it firmly. Size is omitted from some rows. Given values are once, few, many or a class for expanded clones.

size,D,V,J,CDR3,DNA
many,.,TRBV6-2/TRBV6-3,TRBJ2-6,CASSYSSGGANVLTF,TGTGCCAGCAGTTACTCATCTGGTGGGGCCAACGTCCTGACTTTC
few,.,TRBV4-1,TRBJ1-1,CASSQTVNTEAFF,TGCGCCAGCAGCCAAACAGTGAACACTGAAGCTTTCTTT
.,.,TRBV5-1,TRBJ2-1,CASSGRGDNEQFF,TGCGCCAGCAGCGGCAGGGGGGACAATGAGCAGTTCTTC
few,TRBD1,TRBV20-1,TRBJ2-7,CSASRGQDSYEQYF,TGCAGTGCTAGTAGGGGACAGGACTCCTACGAGCAGTACTTC
.,.,TRBV7-6,TRBJ2-3,CASSLGTTTTDTQYF,TGTGCCAGCAGCTTAGGGACGACAACAACAGATACGCAGTATTTT
few,.,TRBV7-2,TRBJ1-2,CASSFGRDGGYTF,TGTGCCAGCAGCTTCGGTAGAGACGGTGGCTACACCTTC
few,TRBD1,TRBV5-1,TRBJ1-4,CASSQGQDHNEKLFF,TGCGCCAGCAGCCAGGGACAGGACCATAATGAAAAACTGTTTTTT
few,TRBD2,TRBV5-4,TRBJ2-3,CAIKAGGRTDTQYF,TGTGCCATTAAAGCGGGGGGACGCACAGATACGCAGTATTTT
.,.,TRBV5-1,TRBJ2-2,CASSPQTSGELFF,TGCGCCAGCAGCCCTCAAACGTCCGGGGAGCTGTTTTTT
many,.,TRBV6-5,TRBJ2-5,CASSQGWGGRETQYF,TGTGCCAGCAGCCAAGGGTGGGGGGGCCGAGAGACCCAGTACTTC
many,TRBD1,TRBV25-1,TRBJ1-2,CASQSTGDYGYTF,TGTGCCAGCCAGTCGACAGGGGACTATGGCTACACCTTC
many,.,TRBV7-6,TRBJ1-2,CASSLEAGPTTYGYTF,TGTGCCAGCAGCTTAGAGGCGGGACCAACGACGTATGGCTACACCTTC
.,TRBD1,TRBV20-1,TRBJ1-2,CSAPHEMTGAVYGYTF,TGCAGTGCCCCTCACGAGATGACAGGGGCGGTCTATGGCTACACCTTC
.,.,TRBV4-2,TRBJ2-2,CASSQETRVTGELFF,TGTGCCAGCAGCCAAGAAACCAGGGTCACCGGGGAGCTGTTTTTT
few,.,TRBV12-3/TRBV12-4,TRBJ1-2,CASSFDANYGYTF,TGTGCCAGCAGTTTCGACGCTAACTATGGCTACACCTTC
many,TRBD1,TRBV6-2/TRBV6-3,TRBJ2-7,CASSARDSRNEQYF,TGTGCCAGCAGCGCTAGGGACAGCCGAAACGAGCAGTACTTC
.,.,TRBV11-2,TRBJ2-2,CASSFLWTGELFF,TGTGCCAGCAGCTTTCTATGGACCGGGGAGCTGTTTTTT
.,.,TRBV7-3,TRBJ1-6,CASARDGGNSPLHF,TGTGCCAGCGCCCGGGACGGAGGAAATTCACCCCTCCACTTT
few,.,TRBV19,TRBJ2-5,CASSNEGETQYF,TGTGCCAGTAGTAATGAGGGAGAGACCCAGTACTTC
few,.,TRBV27,TRBJ2-7,CANYDVYRWYSYEQYF,TGTGCCAACTACGACGTATATCGGTGGTATAGTTACGAGCAGTACTTC
many,.,TRBV7-9,TRBJ1-4,CALSDGGDEKLFF,TGTGCCCTCAGCGACGGCGGTGACGAAAAACTGTTTTTT
.,.,TRBV10-3,TRBJ2-7,CAINLKTRSPSYEQYF,TGTGCCATCAACTTGAAGACGCGCTCCCCATCCTACGAGCAGTACTTC
.,.,TRBV13,TRBJ2-4,CASSILAKNIQYF,TGTGCCAGCAGTATTTTAGCCAAAAACATTCAGTACTTC
many,.,TRBV7-2,TRBJ2-3,CASTAAGHHTDTQYF,TGTGCCAGCACAGCTGCGGGACACCACACAGATACGCAGTATTTT
.,.,TRBV12-3/TRBV12-4,TRBJ1-2,CASSAIQGYYGYTF,TGTGCCAGCAGTGCCATACAGGGTTACTATGGCTACACCTTC
few,.,TRBV7-7,TRBJ2-5,CASSRDVKETQYF,TGTGCTAGCAGCCGGGACGTTAAAGAGACCCAGTACTTC